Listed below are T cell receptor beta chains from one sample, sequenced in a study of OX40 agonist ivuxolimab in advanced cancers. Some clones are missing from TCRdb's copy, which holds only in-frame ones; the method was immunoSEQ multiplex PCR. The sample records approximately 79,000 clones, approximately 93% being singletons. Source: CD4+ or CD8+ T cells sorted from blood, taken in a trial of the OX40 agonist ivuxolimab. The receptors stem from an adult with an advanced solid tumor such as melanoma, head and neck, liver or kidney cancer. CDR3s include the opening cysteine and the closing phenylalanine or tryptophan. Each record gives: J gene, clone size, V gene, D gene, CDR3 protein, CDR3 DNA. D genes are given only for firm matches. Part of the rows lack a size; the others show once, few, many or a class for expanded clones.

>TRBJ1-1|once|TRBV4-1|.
CASSQVPQLNTEAFF
TGCGCCAGCAGCCAAGTCCCACAGCTGAACACTGAAGCTTTCTTT
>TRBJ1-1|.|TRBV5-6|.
CASSHGTNTEAFF
TGTGCCAGCAGCCATGGAACAAACACTGAAGCTTTCTTT
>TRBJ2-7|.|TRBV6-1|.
CASSRGGSEQYF
TGTGCCAGCAGCAGGGGGGGTTCCGAGCAGTACTTC
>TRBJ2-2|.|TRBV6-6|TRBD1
CASSPLRTGPGELFF
TGTGCCAGCAGTCCGCTTCGGACAGGTCCCGGGGAGCTGTTTTTT
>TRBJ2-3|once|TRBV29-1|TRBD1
CSVEDLPTGAPDTQYF
TGCAGCGTTGAAGATCTCCCTACAGGGGCTCCAGATACGCAGTATTTT
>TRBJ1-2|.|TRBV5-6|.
CASSFLGSDYGYTF
TGTGCCAGCAGCTTCCTAGGTTCCGACTATGGCTACACCTTC
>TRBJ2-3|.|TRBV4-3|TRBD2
CASSQDTSGRATDTQYF
TGCGCCAGCAGCCAGGATACTAGCGGGAGGGCCACAGATACGCAGTATTTT
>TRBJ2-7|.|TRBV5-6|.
CASSFITVASYEQYF
TGTGCCAGCAGCTTTATAACGGTCGCCTCGTACGAGCAGTACTTC
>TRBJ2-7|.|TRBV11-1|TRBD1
CASSAAGGPYEQYF
TGTGCCAGCAGCGCCGCAGGGGGCCCCTACGAGCAGTACTTC
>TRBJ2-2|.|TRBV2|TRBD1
CASGFHRGQGNTGELFF
TGTGCCAGCGGGTTCCACCGAGGACAGGGGAACACCGGGGAGCTGTTTTTT
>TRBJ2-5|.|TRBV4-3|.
CASSQDWTDGETQYFGETQYF
.
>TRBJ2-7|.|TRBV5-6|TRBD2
CASSFWTSGGISYEQYF
TGTGCCAGCAGCTTCTGGACTAGCGGGGGCATCTCCTACGAGCAGTACTTC
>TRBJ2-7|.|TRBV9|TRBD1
CASSVAIQGAYEQYF
TGTGCCAGCAGCGTAGCTATCCAGGGGGCATACGAGCAGTACTTC
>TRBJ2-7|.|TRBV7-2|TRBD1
CASSATGGGEQYF
TGTGCCAGCAGCGCGACAGGGGGCGGCGAGCAGTACTTC
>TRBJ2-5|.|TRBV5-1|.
CASSLAASGGTQYF
TGCGCCAGCAGCTTGGCTGCATCCGGGGGGACCCAGTACTTC
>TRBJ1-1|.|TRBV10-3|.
CAIKRAIIGLKDTEAFF
TGTGCCATCAAGAGGGCAATAATTGGGCTAAAGGACACTGAAGCTTTCTTT
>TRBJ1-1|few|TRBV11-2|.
CASSLTEAFF
TGTGCCAGCAGCTTGACTGAAGCTTTCTTT
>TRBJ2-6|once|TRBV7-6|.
CASSRAGGANVLTF
TGTGCCAGCTCAAGGGCGGGTGGGGCCAACGTCCTGACTTTC
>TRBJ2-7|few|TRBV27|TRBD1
CASSIQGPYEQYF
TGTGCCAGCAGTATACAGGGGCCCTACGAGCAGTACTTC
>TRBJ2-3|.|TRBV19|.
CASSTLDSADTQYF
TGTGCCAGTAGTACTCTGGACTCTGCAGATACGCAGTATTTT
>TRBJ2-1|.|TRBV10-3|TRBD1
CAISQRSGTARYDEQFF
TGTGCCATCAGTCAGAGGTCGGGGACAGCGCGCTACGATGAGCAGTTCTTC
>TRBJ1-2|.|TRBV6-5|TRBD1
CASSSLDRAIYGYTF
TGTGCCAGCAGTTCCTTGGACAGGGCAATCTATGGCTACACCTTC
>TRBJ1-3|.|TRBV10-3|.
CAISSQGPGNTIYF
TGTGCCATCAGTTCTCAGGGACCCGGAAACACCATATATTTT
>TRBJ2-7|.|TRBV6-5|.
CASSLSELSVNRQYF
TGTGCCAGCAGCCTCTCCGAACTAAGCGTAAATCGGCAGTACTTC
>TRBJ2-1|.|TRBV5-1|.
CASSPYQTEFHNEQFF
TGCGCCAGCAGCCCATATCAGACAGAGTTCCACAATGAGCAGTTCTTC
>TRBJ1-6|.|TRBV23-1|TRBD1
CASSQSRTGRSSPLHF
TGCGCCAGCAGTCAATCCCGGACAGGTCGGAGTTCACCCCTCCACTTT
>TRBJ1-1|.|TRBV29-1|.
CSAAQNFNTEAFF
TGCAGCGCTGCACAGAATTTTAACACTGAAGCTTTCTTT
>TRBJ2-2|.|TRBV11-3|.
CASSLNLGLELFF
TGTGCCAGCAGCTTAAACCTAGGTTTAGAGCTGTTTTTT
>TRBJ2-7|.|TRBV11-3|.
CASSLPGRPGEQYF
TGTGCCAGCAGCTTACCAGGGCGACCTGGGGAGCAGTACTTC
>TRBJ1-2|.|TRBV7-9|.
CASSPDAGPDYGYTF
TGTGCCAGCAGCCCCGACGCCGGCCCCGATTATGGCTACACCTTC
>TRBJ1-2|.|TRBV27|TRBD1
CASSPTGGNYGYTF
TGTGCCAGCAGTCCAACAGGGGGGAACTATGGCTACACCTTC
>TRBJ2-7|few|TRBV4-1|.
CASSPNGLAYEQYF
TGCGCCAGCAGCCCGAACGGTCTCGCCTACGAGCAGTACTTC
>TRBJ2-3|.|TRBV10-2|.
CASSDGDRGADTQYF
TGCGCCAGCAGTGATGGGGACCGCGGTGCAGATACGCAGTATTTT
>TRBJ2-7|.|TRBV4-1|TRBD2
CASSQDRLAGAYEQYF
TGCGCCAGCAGCCAAGATAGACTAGCGGGAGCCTACGAGCAGTACTTC
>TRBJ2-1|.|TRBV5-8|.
CASSLVVGNNEQFF
TGTGCCAGCAGCTTGGTGGTCGGAAACAATGAGCAGTTCTTC
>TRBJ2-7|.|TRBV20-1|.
CSASYEQYF
TGCAGTGCTAGCTACGAGCAGTACTTC
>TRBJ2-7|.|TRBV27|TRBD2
CASSFRGLAGGGEQYF
TGTGCCAGCAGTTTTCGAGGTCTAGCGGGAGGAGGGGAGCAGTACTTC
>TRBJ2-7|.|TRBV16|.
CASSQSIATMIDSYEQYF
TGTGCCAGCAGCCAATCGATCGCTACAATGATCGACTCCTACGAGCAGTACTTC
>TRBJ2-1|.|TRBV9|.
CASSPRDFPNEQFF
TGTGCCAGCAGCCCTCGGGACTTCCCCAATGAGCAGTTCTTC
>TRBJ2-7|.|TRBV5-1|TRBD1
CASSSPGTGDYEQYF
TGCGCCAGCAGCTCCCCCGGGACAGGGGATTACGAGCAGTACTTC
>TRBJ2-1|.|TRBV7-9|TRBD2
CASSSLAGYNEQFF
TGTGCCAGCAGCTCACTAGCGGGGTACAATGAGCAGTTCTTC
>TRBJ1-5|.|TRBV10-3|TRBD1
CAISVTGDSNQPQHF
TGTGCCATCAGTGTTACAGGGGATAGCAATCAGCCCCAGCATTTT
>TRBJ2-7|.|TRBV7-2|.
CASSPAFPEQYF
TGTGCCAGCAGCCCCGCGTTTCCCGAGCAGTACTTC
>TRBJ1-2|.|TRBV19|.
CATQGPSYGYTF
TGTGCCACCCAGGGCCCCAGCTATGGCTACACCTTC
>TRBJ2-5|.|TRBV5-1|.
CASSLGVVRETQYF
TGCGCCAGCAGCTTGGGAGTAGTGAGGGAGACCCAGTACTTC